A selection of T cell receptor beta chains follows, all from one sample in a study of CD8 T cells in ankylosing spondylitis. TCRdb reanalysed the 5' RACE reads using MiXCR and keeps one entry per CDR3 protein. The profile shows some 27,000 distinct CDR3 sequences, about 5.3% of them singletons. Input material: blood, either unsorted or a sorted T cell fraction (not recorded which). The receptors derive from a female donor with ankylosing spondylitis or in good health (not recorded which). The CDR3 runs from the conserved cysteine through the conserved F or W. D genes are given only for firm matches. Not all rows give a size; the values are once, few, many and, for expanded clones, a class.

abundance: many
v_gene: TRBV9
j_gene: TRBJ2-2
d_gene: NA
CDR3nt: TGTGCCAGCAGCGGGCCGGGCGCCACCGGGGAGCTGTTTTTT
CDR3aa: CASSGPGATGELFF

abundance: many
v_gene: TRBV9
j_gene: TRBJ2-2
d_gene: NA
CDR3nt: TGTGCCAGCAGCGCGACCGGGGAGCTGTTTTTT
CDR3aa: CASSATGELFF

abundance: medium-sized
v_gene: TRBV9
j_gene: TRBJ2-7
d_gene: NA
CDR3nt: TGTGCCAGCAGCGTTGATGGGGACGAGCAGTACTTC
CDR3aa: CASSVDGDEQYF

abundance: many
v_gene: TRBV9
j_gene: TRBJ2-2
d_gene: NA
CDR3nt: TGTGCCAGCAGCGTACTTCCCGGGGAGCTGTTTTTT
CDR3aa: CASSVLPGELFF

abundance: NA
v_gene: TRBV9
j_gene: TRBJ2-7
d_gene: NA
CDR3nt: TGTGCCAGCAGCTCCTCTCACTCGGGGCTTGGTAAAGAGCAGTACTTC
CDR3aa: CASSSSHSGLGKEQYF

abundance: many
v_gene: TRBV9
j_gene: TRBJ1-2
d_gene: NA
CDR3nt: TGTGCCAGCAGCGTAGGCGAGATGGGCTCTGGCTACACCTTC
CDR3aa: CASSVGEMGSGYTF

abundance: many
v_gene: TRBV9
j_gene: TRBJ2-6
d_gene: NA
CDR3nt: TGTGCCAGCAGCGTAGACCCCAGGGGCACTGGGGCCAACGTCCTGACTTTC
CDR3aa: CASSVDPRGTGANVLTF

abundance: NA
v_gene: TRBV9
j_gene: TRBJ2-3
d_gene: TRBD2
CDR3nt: TGTGCCAGCAGCGCCCCTGGGGGCGGGGGGGCCCTCACGCAGTATTTT
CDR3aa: CASSAPGGGGALTQYF

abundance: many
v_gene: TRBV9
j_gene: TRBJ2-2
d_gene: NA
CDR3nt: TGTGCCAGCGGACCGACCCATAACACCGGGGAGCTGTTTTTT
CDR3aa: CASGPTHNTGELFF

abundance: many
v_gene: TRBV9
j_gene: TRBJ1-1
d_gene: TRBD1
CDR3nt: TGTGCCAGCAGCAAGGGACAGGAAGCTTTCTTT
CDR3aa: CASSKGQEAFF

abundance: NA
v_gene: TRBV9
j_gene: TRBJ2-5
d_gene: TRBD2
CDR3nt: TGTGCCAGCAGCACCGGACTAGCGGGGGGGACGAGTACAGAGACCCAGTACTTC
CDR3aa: CASSTGLAGGTSTETQYF

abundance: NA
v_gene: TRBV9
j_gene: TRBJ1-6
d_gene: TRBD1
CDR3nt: TGTGCCAGCAGCGTAGGGACAGGAGATAATTCACCCCTCCACTTT
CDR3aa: CASSVGTGDNSPLHF

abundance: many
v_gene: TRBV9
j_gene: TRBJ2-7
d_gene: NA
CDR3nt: TGTGCCAGCAGCGTAGGCGGGACGGACTCCTACGAGCAGTACTTC
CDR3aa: CASSVGGTDSYEQYF

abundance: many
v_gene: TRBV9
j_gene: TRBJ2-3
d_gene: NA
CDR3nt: TGTGCCAGCAGCACAAGGGGCGGTTTGACAGATACGCAGTATTTT
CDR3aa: CASSTRGGLTDTQYF

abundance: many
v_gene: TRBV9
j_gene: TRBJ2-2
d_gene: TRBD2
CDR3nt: TGTGCCAGCAACCGGGCTAGCGGGGGGGCCGGCACCGGGGAGCTGTTTTTT
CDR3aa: CASNRASGGAGTGELFF

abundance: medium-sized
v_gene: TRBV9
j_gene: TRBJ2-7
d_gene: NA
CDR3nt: TGTGCCAGCAGCGTGGGGCAAAACTACGAGCAGTACTTC
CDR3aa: CASSVGQNYEQYF

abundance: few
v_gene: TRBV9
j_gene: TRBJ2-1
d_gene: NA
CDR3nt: TGTGCCAGCAGCGTAACCGACAGGTCCTACTACAATGAGCAGTTCTTC
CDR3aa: CASSVTDRSYYNEQFF

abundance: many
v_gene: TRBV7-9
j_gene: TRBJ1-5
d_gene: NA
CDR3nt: TGTGCCCGCGAGAGGCGAATTCAGCCCCAGCATTTT
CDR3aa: CARERRIQPQHF

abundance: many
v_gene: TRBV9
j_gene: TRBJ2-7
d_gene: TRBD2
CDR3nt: TGTGCCAGCAGCGCGGGGACTAGCGGGAGTCTTTACGAGCAGTACTTC
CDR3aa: CASSAGTSGSLYEQYF

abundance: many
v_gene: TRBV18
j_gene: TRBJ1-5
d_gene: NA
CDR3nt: TGTGCCAGCTCACCCACACGGGATCAGCCCCAGCATTTT
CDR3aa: CASSPTRDQPQHF

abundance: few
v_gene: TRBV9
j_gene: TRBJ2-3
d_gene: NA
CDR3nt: TGTGCCAGCAGCGTCAGTGGCAAAACAGATACGCAGTATTTT
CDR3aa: CASSVSGKTDTQYF

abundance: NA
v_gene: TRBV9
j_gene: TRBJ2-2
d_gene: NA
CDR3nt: TGTGCCAGCAGCGCAACAGGGTCCACCGGGGAGCTGTTTTTT
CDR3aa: CASSATGSTGELFF

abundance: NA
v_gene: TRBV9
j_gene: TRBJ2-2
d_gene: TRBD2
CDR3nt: TGTGCCAGCAGCGTATCGCTCCCCCGGGGGGGCATGTCCGGGGAGCTGTTTTTT
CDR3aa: CASSVSLPRGGMSGELFF

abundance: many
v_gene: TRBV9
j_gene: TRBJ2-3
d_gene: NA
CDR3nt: TGTGCCAGCAGCCTAACCGGCGGGAGCACAGATACGCAGTATTTT
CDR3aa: CASSLTGGSTDTQYF

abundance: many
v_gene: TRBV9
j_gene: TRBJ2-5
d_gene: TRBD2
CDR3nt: TGTGCCAGCAGCGGTGCGGGACTAGCGGGGATAGAGACCCAGTACTTC
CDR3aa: CASSGAGLAGIETQYF

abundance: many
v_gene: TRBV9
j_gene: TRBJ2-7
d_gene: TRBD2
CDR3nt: TGTGCCAGCAGCGCGGGACTAGCGGGAGTGGGCGAGCAGTACTTC
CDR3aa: CASSAGLAGVGEQYF

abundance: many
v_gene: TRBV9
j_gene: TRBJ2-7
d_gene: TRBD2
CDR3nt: TGTGCCAGCAGCGCGGGACTAGCGGGAACGTACGAGCAGTACTTC
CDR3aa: CASSAGLAGTYEQYF

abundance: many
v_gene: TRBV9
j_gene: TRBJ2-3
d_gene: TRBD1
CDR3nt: TGTGCCAGCAGCGTAGACAGGGGTACCCGCACAGATACGCAGTATTTT
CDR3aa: CASSVDRGTRTDTQYF

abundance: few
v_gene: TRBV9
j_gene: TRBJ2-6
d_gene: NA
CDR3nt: TGTGCCAGCAGCACCTTCACCGGGGCCAACGTCCTGACTTTC
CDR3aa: CASSTFTGANVLTF

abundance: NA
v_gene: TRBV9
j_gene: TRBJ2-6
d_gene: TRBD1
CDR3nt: TGTGCCAGCAGCGTAACCGGGACAGTGGTCTCTGGGGCCAACGTCCTGACTTTC
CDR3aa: CASSVTGTVVSGANVLTF

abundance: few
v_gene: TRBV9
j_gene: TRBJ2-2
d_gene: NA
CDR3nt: TGTGCCAGCAGCGCAAATACAGTTTCCGGGGAGCTGTTTTTT
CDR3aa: CASSANTVSGELFF

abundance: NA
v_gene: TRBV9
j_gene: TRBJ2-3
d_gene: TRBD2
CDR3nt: TGTGCCAGCAGCACCCGACTAGCGCCCCTCACAGATACGCAGTATTTT
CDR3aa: CASSTRLAPLTDTQYF

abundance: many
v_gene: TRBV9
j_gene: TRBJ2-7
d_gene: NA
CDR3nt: TGTGCCAGCAGCGTAGGACCAGAGCTTTACGAGCAGTACTTC
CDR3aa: CASSVGPELYEQYF

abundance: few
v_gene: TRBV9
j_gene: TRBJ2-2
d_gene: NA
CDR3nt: TGTGCCAGCAGCGCCACGATACCCGGGGAGCTGTTTTTT
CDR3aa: CASSATIPGELFF

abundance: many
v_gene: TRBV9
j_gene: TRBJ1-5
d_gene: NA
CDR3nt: TGTGCCAGCAGCGTAGAACAGGAGGGCCAGCCCCAGCATTTT
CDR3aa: CASSVEQEGQPQHF

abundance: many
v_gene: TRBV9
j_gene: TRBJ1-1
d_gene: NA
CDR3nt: TGTGCCAGCAGCGTAGATGTGACACAGAACACTGAAGCTTTCTTT
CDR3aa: CASSVDVTQNTEAFF

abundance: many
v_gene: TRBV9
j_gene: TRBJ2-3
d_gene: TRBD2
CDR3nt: TGTGCCAGCAGGCGGACTAGCGCTTGGACAGATACGCAGTATTTT
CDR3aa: CASRRTSAWTDTQYF

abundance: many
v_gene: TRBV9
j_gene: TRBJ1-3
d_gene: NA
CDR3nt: TGTGCCAGCAGCGTAAGCCCTACAGGGCTTGGAAACACCATATATTTT
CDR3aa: CASSVSPTGLGNTIYF

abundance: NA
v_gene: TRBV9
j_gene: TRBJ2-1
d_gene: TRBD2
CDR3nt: TGTGCCAGCAGCGTTCGGACTAGCGTTTACAATGAGCAGTTCTTC
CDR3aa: CASSVRTSVYNEQFF

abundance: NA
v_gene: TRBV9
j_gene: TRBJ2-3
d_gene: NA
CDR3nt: TGTGCCAGCAGCGTAGCAGGCTCGGAAGGGACAGATACGCAGTATTTT
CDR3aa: CASSVAGSEGTDTQYF

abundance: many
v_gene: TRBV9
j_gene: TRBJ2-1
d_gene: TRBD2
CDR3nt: TGTGCCAGCAGCTTCCCCCCGGGGACTAGGGGCAACAATGAGCAGTTCTTC
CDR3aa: CASSFPPGTRGNNEQFF

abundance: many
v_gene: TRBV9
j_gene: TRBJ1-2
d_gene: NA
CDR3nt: TGTGCCAGCAGCGTAGGACCGGGCCTCTATGGCTACACCTTC
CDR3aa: CASSVGPGLYGYTF

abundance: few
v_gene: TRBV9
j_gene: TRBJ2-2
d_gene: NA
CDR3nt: TGTGCCAGCAGTCTTCCCCTTGGGGACCACACCGGGGAGCTGTTTTTT
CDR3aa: CASSLPLGDHTGELFF

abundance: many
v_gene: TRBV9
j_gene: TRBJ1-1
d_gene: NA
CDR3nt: TGTGCCAGCAGCGTAGGGGTGTCCCAGAACACTGAAGCTTTCTTT
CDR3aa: CASSVGVSQNTEAFF

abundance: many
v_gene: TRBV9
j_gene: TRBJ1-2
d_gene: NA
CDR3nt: TGTGCCAGCAGCGTAGGGGGACACAGCTTTTATGGCTACACCTTC
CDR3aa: CASSVGGHSFYGYTF

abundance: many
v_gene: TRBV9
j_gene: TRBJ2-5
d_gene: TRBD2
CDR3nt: TGTGCCAGCAGCGTAGGTGCTGGTAGCGGGGGGCCGGGACAAGAGACCCAGTACTTC
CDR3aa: CASSVGAGSGGPGQETQYF

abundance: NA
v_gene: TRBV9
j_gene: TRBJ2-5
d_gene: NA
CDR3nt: TGTGCCAGCAGCGTAGGTGGCGGGTGCCAAGAGACCCAGTACTTC
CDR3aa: CASSVGGGCQETQYF

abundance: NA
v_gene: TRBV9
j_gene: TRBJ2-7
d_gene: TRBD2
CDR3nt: TGTGCCAGCAGCGTAGAGGTGATCGAGACTAGCGGGAGGCCTTCCAACGAGCAGTACTTC
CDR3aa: CASSVEVIETSGRPSNEQYF

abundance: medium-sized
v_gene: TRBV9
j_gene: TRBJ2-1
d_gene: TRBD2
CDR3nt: TGTGCCAGCAGCCCCCCCGGGACTAGCGGAAACAATGAGCAGTTCTTC
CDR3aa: CASSPPGTSGNNEQFF

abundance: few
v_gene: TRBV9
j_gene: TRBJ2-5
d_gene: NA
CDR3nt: TGTGCCAGCAGCGTAGGTGACCGAGAGACCCAGTACTTC
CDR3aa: CASSVGDRETQYF

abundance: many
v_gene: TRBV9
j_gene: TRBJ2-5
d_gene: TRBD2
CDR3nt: TGTGCCAGCTCGCGGGGGATACAAGAGACCCAGTACTTC
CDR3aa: CASSRGIQETQYF

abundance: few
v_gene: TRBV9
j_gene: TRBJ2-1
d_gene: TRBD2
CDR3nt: TGTGCCAGCAGCACCACCGGGACTAGCAACAATGAGCAGTTCTTC
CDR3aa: CASSTTGTSNNEQFF

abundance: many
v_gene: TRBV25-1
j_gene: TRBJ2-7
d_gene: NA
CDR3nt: TGTGCCAGCACCCGAGGGTGGGTTTCCTACGAGCAGTACTTC
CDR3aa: CASTRGWVSYEQYF